A selection of T cell receptor beta chains follows, all from one sample in a study of blood T cell repertoires in COVID-19. Data came from immunoSEQ multiplex PCR; TCRdb stores just in-frame clones and leaves some out. The sample has more than 95,000 clones, approximately 74% seen once; the top ten hold over 4.5%. The sequenced sample was peripheral blood. The receptors were gathered from a man in his sixties with acute or convalescent COVID-19. CDR3s leave out the opening cysteine and the closing phenylalanine or tryptophan. The order of the fields is V gene, CDR3 protein.

v_call: TRBV4-1; cdr3_aa: ASSQDRVAGDYEQY
v_call: TRBV7-3; cdr3_aa: ASSLWGRSQKSTGELF
v_call: TRBV12-5; cdr3_aa: ASGLGLAENGELF
v_call: TRBV15; cdr3_aa: ATSRDLLQGGTEAF
v_call: TRBV7-9; cdr3_aa: ASSPDRAGANVLT
v_call: TRBV2; cdr3_aa: ASSVRQGGYT
v_call: TRBV24-1; cdr3_aa: ATSSQGLHTQY
v_call: TRBV2; cdr3_aa: ASRTGQGRGLGTEAF
v_call: TRBV5-1; cdr3_aa: ASSAGTGPGGTIY
v_call: TRBV7-9; cdr3_aa: ASSFGQEGGYT
v_call: TRBV11-3; cdr3_aa: ASSRGTDRVSYNEQF
v_call: TRBV30; cdr3_aa: AWWRTPVDTEAF
v_call: TRBV4-1; cdr3_aa: ASSQTSGSFYEQY
v_call: TRBV5-1; cdr3_aa: ASSIRQTSGETQY
v_call: TRBV7-3; cdr3_aa: ASSLTGAGNTIY
v_call: TRBV4-1; cdr3_aa: ASSPLARAGTSGYT
v_call: TRBV7-2; cdr3_aa: ASSLVGTGTYEQY
v_call: TRBV11-3; cdr3_aa: ASSRTGPNTEAF
v_call: TRBV18; cdr3_aa: ASSPSAGGDGNTIY
v_call: TRBV9; cdr3_aa: ASSTRLAGANTGELF
v_call: TRBV19; cdr3_aa: ASSTERTGVGNQPQH
v_call: TRBV2; cdr3_aa: ASRQFNQPQH
v_call: TRBV5-1; cdr3_aa: ASSFGVTDTEAF
v_call: TRBV30; cdr3_aa: ALDFFSYNEQF
v_call: TRBV5-1; cdr3_aa: ASSNPPGTEAF
v_call: TRBV7-2; cdr3_aa: ASSRDRETQY
v_call: TRBV4-2; cdr3_aa: ASSQVTQGGFTGELF
v_call: TRBV30; cdr3_aa: AWSPTNFGAF
v_call: TRBV4-1; cdr3_aa: ASSHNYLARGYNEQF
v_call: TRBV24-1; cdr3_aa: ATSVAGYEQY
v_call: TRBV5-1; cdr3_aa: ASSRTPGSTDTQY
v_call: TRBV7-2; cdr3_aa: ASSLAAATNTEAF
v_call: TRBV24-1; cdr3_aa: ATSVHSGIETQY
v_call: TRBV24-1; cdr3_aa: ATSDLPGSEQY
v_call: TRBV11-2; cdr3_aa: ASSFSFPSGGSTDTQY
v_call: TRBV10-3; cdr3_aa: AIAGTSNNEQY
v_call: TRBV5-1; cdr3_aa: ASSLARGTNYGYT
v_call: TRBV5-1; cdr3_aa: ASSQEGTSGEQY
v_call: TRBV20-1; cdr3_aa: SATNNEQF